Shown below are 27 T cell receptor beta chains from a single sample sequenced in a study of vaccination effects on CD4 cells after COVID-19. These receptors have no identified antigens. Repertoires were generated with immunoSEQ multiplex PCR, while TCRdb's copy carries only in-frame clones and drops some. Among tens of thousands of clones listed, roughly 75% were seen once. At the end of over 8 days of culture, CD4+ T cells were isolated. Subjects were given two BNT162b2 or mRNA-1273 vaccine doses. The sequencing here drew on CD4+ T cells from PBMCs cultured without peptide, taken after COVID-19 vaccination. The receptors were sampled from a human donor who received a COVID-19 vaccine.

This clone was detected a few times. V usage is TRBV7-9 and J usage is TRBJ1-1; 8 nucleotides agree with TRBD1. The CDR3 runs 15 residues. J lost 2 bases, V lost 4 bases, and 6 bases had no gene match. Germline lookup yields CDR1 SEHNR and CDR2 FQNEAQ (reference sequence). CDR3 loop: CASSSTGQGNTEAFF. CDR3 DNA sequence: TGTGCCAGCAGCTCAACCGGACAGGGAAACACTGAAGCTTTCTTT.

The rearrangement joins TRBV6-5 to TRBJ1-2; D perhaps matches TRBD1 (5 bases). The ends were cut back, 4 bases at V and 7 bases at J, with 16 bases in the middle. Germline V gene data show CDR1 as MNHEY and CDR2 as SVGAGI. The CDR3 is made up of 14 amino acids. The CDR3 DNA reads TGTGCCAGCAGTTCCTGGGGGGAAAAGGTTGGCTACACCTTC. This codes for CASSSWGEKVGYTF.

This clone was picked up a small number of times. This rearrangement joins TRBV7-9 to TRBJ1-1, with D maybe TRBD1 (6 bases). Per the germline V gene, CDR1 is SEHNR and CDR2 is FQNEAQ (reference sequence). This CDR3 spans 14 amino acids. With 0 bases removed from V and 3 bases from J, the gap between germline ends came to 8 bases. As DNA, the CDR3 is TGTGCCAGCAGCTTAGCGGGGGCATACACTGAAGCTTTCTTT. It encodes CASSLAGAYTEAFF. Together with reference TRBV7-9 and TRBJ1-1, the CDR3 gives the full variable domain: DTGVSQNPRHKITKRGQNVTFRCDPISEHNRLYWYRQTLGQGPEFLTYFQNEAQLEKSRLLSDRFSAERPKGSFSTLEIQRTEQGDSAMYLCASSLAGAYTEAFFGQGTRLTVV.

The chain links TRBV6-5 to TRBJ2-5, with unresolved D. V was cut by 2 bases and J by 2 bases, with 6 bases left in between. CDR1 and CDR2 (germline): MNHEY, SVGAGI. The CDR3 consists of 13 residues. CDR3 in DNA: TGTGCCAGCAGTTACGGCCGGCAAGAGACCCAGTACTTC. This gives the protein CASSYGRQETQYF.

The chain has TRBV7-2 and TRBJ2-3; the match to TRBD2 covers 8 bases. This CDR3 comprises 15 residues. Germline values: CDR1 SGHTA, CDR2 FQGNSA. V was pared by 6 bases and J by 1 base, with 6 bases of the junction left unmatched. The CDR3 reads CASRRGGSGTDTQYF. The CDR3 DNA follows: TGTGCCAGCAGGCGCGGGGGGTCGGGCACAGATACGCAGTATTTT.

CDR3 protein: CASSLVPDLNTEAFF. CDR3 DNA: TGCGCCAGCAGCTTGGTTCCAGACTTGAACACTGAAGCTTTCTTT. The rearrangement links TRBV5-1 to TRBJ1-1; D gene uncertain. CDR1 is SGHRS and CDR2 is YFSETQ in the germline V gene. V lost 0 bases, J lost 0 bases, and 9 bases lay in between. CDR3 length: 15 residues.

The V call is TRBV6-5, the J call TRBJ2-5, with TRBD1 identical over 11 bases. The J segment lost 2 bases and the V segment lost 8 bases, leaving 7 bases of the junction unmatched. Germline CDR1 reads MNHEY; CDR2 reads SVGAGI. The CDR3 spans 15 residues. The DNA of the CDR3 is TGTGCCAGCGGGACAGGGGGGGGGTATCAAGAGACCCAGTACTTC. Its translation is CASGTGGGYQETQYF.

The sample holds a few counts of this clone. In nucleotides, the CDR3 is TGTGCCAGCAGCATGACCGGGACAGCCTTAGAGCAGTACGTC. Translating gives CASSMTGTALEQYV. The V call is TRBV7-2, the J call TRBJ2-7, with 7 positions matching TRBD1. CDR1 is SGHTA, CDR2 FQGNSA, per germline. V lost 5 bases to trimming and J lost 7 bases; unmatched junction nucleotides: 11. This CDR3 contains 14 residues.

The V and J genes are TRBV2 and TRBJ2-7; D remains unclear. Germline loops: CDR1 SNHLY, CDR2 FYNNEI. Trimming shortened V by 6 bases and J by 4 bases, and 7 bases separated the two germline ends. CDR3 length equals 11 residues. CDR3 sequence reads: CASRGYYEQYV. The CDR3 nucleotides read TGTGCCAGCAGGGGTTATTACGAGCAGTACGTC.

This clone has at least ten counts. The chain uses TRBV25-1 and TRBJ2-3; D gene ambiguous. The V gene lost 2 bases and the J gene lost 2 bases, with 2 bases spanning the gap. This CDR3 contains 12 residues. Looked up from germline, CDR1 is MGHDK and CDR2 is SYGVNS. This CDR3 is CASSETTDTQYF. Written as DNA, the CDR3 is TGTGCCAGCAGTGAAACCACAGATACGCAGTATTTT.

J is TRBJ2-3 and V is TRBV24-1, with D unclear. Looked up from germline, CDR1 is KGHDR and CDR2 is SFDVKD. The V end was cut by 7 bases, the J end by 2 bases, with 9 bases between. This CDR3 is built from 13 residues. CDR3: CATRSVNTDTQYF. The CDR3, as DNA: TGTGCCACCAGATCGGTGAACACAGATACGCAGTATTTT.

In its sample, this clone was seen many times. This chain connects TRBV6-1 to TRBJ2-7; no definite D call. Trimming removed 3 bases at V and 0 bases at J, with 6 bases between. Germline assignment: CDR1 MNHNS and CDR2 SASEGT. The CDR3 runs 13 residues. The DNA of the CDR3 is TGTGCCAGCAGTGACAGGAGCTCCTACGAGCAGTACGTC. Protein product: CASSDRSSYEQYV.

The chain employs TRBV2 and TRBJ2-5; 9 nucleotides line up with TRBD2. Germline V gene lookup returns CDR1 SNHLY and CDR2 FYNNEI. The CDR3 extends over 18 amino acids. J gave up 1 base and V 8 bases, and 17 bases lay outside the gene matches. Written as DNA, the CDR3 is TGTGCCAGCGGAGTGAGGAGGACTGCGGGGGGGCCCCAAGAGACCCAGTACTTC. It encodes CASGVRRTAGGPQETQYF.

The CDR3 region is CASSLGLGEGGTGELFF. The CDR3 nucleotides are TGCGCCAGCAGCTTGGGGCTAGGCGAGGGCGGCACCGGGGAGCTGTTTTTT. This chain joins TRBV5-1 and TRBJ2-2; tentative D call: TRBD2 (5 bases). The germline gives CDR1 SGHRS, CDR2 YFSETQ. The CDR3 length is 17 residues. V shed 0 bases and J shed 4 bases, with 16 bases lying between them. Full variable domain (remainder filled in from reference TRBV5-1 and TRBJ2-2): KAGVTQTPRYLIKTRGQQVTLSCSPISGHRSVSWYQQTPGQGLQFLFEYFSETQRNKGNFPGRFSGRQFSNSRSEMNVSTLELGDSALYLCASSLGLGEGGTGELFFGEGSRLTVL.

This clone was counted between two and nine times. CDR3 amino acids: CASSLVTQGAYGYTF. CDR3 sequence (DNA): TGTGCCAGCAGCTTAGTTACTCAGGGGGCCTATGGCTACACCTTC. The chain is built from TRBV7-2 and TRBJ1-2; 8 positions match TRBD1. Looked up from germline, CDR1 is SGHTA and CDR2 is FQGNSA. CDR3 length equals 15 residues. After removal of 1 base from V and 4 bases from J, the junction contained 5 bases not matched to a gene.

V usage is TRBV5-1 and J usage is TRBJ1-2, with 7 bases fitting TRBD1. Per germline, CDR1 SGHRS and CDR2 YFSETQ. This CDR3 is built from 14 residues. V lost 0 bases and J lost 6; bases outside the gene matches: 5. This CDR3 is CASSLGQGLDGYTF. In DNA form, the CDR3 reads TGCGCCAGCAGCTTGGGACAGGGTTTAGATGGCTACACCTTC.

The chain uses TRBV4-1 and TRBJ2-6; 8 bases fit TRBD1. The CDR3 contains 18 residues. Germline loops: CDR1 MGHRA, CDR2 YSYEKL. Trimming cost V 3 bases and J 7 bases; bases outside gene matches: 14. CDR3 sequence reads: CASSHPGQVLFPANVLTF. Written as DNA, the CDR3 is TGCGCCAGCAGCCATCCGGGACAGGTATTATTTCCCGCCAACGTCCTGACTTTC.

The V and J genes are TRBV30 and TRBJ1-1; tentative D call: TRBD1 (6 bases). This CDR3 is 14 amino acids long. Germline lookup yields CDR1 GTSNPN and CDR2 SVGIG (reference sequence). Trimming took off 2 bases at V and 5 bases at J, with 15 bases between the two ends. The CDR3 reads CAWSYPGARTEAFF. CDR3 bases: TGTGCCTGGAGTTACCCGGGGGCGCGGACTGAAGCTTTCTTT. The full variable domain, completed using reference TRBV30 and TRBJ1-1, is SQTIHQWPATLVQPVGSPLSLECTVEGTSNPNLYWYRQAAGRGLQLLFYSVGIGQISSEVPQNLSASRPQDRQFILSSKKLLLSDSGFYLCAWSYPGARTEAFFGQGTRLTVV.

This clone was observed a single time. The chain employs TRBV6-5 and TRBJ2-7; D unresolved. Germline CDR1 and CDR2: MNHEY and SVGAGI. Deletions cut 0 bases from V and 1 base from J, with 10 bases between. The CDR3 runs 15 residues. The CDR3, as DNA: TGTGCCAGCAGTTACTCCTCAGGACCGTCCTACGAGCAGTACGTC. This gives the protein CASSYSSGPSYEQYV.

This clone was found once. The CDR3 DNA sequence: TGCGCCAGCAGCTTGGGTGTCGGGGGAATGAACACTGAAGCTTTCTTT. The encoded protein is CASSLGVGGMNTEAFF. This chain uses TRBV5-1 with TRBJ1-1, with a weak D call TRBD1 (5 bases). The CDR3 totals 16 residues. V was trimmed by 0 bases and J by 0 bases, leaving 12 bases between them. The V gene's germline CDR1 is SGHRS and CDR2 YFSETQ.

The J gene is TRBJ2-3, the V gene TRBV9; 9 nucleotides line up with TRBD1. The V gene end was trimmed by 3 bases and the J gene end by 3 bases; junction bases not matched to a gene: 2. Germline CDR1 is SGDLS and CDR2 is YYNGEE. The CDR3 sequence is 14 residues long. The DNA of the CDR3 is TGTGCCAGCAGCGGACAGGGGGGAACAGATACGCAGTATTTT. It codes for CASSGQGGTDTQYF.

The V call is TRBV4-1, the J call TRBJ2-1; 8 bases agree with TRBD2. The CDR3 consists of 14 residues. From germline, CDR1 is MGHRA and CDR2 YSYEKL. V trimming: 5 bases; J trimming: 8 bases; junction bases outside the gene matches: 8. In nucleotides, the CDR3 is TGCGCCAGCAGCTATGCGGGGGGCGGGGATGAGCAGTTCTTC. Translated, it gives CASSYAGGGDEQFF.

DNA for the CDR3: TGTGCCTGGAGTGGGGTTGGCAATGAGCAGTTCTTC. This gives the protein CAWSGVGNEQFF. The chain is built from TRBV30 and TRBJ2-1; no firm D call. Trimming removed 1 base at V and 6 bases at J, with 7 bases between. The CDR3 totals 12 residues. Germline CDR1 and CDR2: GTSNPN and SVGIG (reference sequence).

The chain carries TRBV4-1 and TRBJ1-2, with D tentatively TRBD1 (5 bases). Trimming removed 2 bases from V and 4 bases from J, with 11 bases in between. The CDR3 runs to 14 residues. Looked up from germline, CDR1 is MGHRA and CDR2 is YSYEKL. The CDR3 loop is CASSQPQGIYGYTF. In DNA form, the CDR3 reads TGCGCCAGCAGCCAACCCCAGGGTATCTATGGCTACACCTTC.

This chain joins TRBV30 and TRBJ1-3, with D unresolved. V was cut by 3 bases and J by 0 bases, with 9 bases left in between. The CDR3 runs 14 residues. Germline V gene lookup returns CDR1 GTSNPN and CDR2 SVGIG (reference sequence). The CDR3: CAWRGPFSGNTIYF. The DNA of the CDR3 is TGTGCCTGGAGGGGCCCCTTCTCTGGAAACACCATATATTTT.

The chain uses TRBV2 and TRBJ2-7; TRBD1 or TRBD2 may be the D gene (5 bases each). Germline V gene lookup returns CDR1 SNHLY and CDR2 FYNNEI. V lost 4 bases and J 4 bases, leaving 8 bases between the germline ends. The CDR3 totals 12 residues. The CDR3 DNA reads TGTGCCAGCAGTGCATGGGGGTACGAGCAGTACGTC. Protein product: CASSAWGYEQYV.

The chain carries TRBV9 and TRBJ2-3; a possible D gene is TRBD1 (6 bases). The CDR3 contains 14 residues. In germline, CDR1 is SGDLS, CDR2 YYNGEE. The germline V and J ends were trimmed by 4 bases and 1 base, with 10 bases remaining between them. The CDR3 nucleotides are TGTGCCAGCAGCCTACGACAGGGCACAGATACGCAGTATTTT. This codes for CASSLRQGTDTQYF.